The T cell receptor (beta chain) described here comes from a study of T cells in Graves' hyperthyroidism and ophthalmopathy. V was clipped by 2 bases and J by 5 bases, with 6 bases between them. The CDR3 contains 12 residues. The germline V gene has CDR1 SNHLY and CDR2 FYNNEI. This clonotype was counted ten times or more. Amplification of TCR beta CDR3 regions was performed using RNA transcripts as template. TCR CDR3 regions were first amplified by RT-PCR with HTBI primers. TCRdb reanalysed the multiplex PCR reads using MiXCR and keeps one entry per CDR3 protein. The sample has roughly 250,000 distinct CDR3 sequences, over 15% seen once. Diagnosis relied on clinical symptoms, serum thyroxine and TRAb, thyroid ultrasound and orbital computed tomography.

The chain joins TRBV2 to TRBJ2-5, with unresolved D. The receptor comes from a woman aged 18 to 35 with Graves' ophthalmopathy. The sequencing input was blood. The CDR3 sequence: CASSELGETQYF. The CDR3 region has the DNA TGTGCCAGCAGTGAACTAGGGGAGACCCAGTACTTC.